The rows below give T cell receptor beta chains drawn from one sample of a study of CD8+ T cells in alopecia areata. Clones were read by immunoSEQ multiplex PCR, and TCRdb kept only the in-frame ones, dropping some. The sample carries 150,000 or so clones, approximately 50% recorded once. Material: CD4+ T cells sorted from blood. These receptors all come from a human donor with alopecia areata. CDR3s include the opening cysteine and the closing phenylalanine or tryptophan. A D gene is named only where the DNA matches it firmly. Expanded clones are given a class, and other clones once, few, many or no size at all.

TGTGCCAGCAAACGGGACGGCCCTGCTTTAGGCTTC	CASKRDGPALGF	TRBV6-1	TRBJ2-7	-	-
TGTGCCATTGATAGCGAGGGCTCCTACAATGAGCAGTTCTTC	CAIDSEGSYNEQFF	TRBV11-3	TRBJ2-1	-	-
TGCAGCGTTGTCCAGGGAGGGACCTACGAGCAGTACTTC	CSVVQGGTYEQYF	TRBV29-1	TRBJ2-7	TRBD2	few
TGTGCCAGCAGCTTCGGATGGGATCACCAGGACAATGAGCAGTTCTTC	CASSFGWDHQDNEQFF	TRBV7-9	TRBJ2-1	-	-
TGCAGCGTTGTTTGGGCTGCCAATGAGCAGTTCTTC	CSVVWAANEQFF	TRBV29-1	TRBJ2-1	-	-
TGTGCCAGCAGTGGGGGCGGCCTAAGCTCCTACGAGCAGTACTTC	CASSGGGLSSYEQYF	TRBV28	TRBJ2-7	-	-
TGTGCCTGGAAGGGTCGAGGGACGGAATACGAGCAGTACTTC	CAWKGRGTEYEQYF	TRBV30	TRBJ2-7	-	-
TGCGCCAGCAGCCAAGGAGGACCCGCGTGGGAGACCCAGTACTTC	CASSQGGPAWETQYF	TRBV4-1	TRBJ2-5	-	-
TGCGCCAGCAGCTTGGACAGGATAGGCACTGAAGCTTTCTTT	CASSLDRIGTEAFF	TRBV5-1	TRBJ1-1	-	few
TGTGCCAGCAGCGGATTAGCGTCGAGCTCCTACAATGAGCAGTTCTTC	CASSGLASSSYNEQFF	TRBV9	TRBJ2-1	-	-
TGCGCCAGCAGTCAAAATCATGGGTTTATGGGGGAACACTATGGCTACACCTTC	CASSQNHGFMGEHYGYTF	TRBV23-1	TRBJ1-2	-	-
TGCAGCGTCGCCGGGGTAGCGGGAGGCTACGAGCAGTACTTC	CSVAGVAGGYEQYF	TRBV29-1	TRBJ2-7	TRBD2	-
TGCAGCGCAGGACAGGGGGTCGGTGAGCAGTACTTC	CSAGQGVGEQYF	TRBV29-1	TRBJ2-7	TRBD1	few
TGTGCCAGCAGCGCGGTGGGGACGCGGCAAGAGACCCAGTACTTC	CASSAVGTRQETQYF	TRBV9	TRBJ2-5	-	once
TGTGCCAGCTGTAAGCAGGGGTCCCTCTCTGGGGCCAACGTCCTGACTTTC	CASCKQGSLSGANVLTF	TRBV27	TRBJ2-6	-	-
TGTGCCTGGAGTGTCCTTCTTGCCGGGGACGAGCAGTACTTC	CAWSVLLAGDEQYF	TRBV30	TRBJ2-7	-	few
TGCAGCGTTGAGTACCTAGCGGGAGGCCCAGAGACCCAGTACTTC	CSVEYLAGGPETQYF	TRBV29-1	TRBJ2-5	TRBD2	-
TGTGCCTGGAGTGTACTAAGGGAGTATGGCACAGATACGCAGTATTTT	CAWSVLREYGTDTQYF	TRBV30	TRBJ2-3	-	once
TGTGCCAGCAGCAAGGCGAGCGATACGCAGTATTTT	CASSKASDTQYF	TRBV7-2	TRBJ2-3	-	few
TGCAGCGTTTACCGGGACACCTACGAGCAGTACTTC	CSVYRDTYEQYF	TRBV29-1	TRBJ2-7	-	few
TGTGCCAGCAGTAGAGACACCTCTGGGGCCAACGTCCTGACTTTC	CASSRDTSGANVLTF	TRBV6-5	TRBJ2-6	-	few
TGTGCCAACACCGGGACAGGGGGGAGAGACACTGAAGCTTTCTTT	CANTGTGGRDTEAFF	TRBV2	TRBJ1-1	TRBD1	-
TGCGCCAGCAGTCGTCGCCCAGGGGGAGACAATCAGCCCCAGCATTTT	CASSRRPGGDNQPQHF	TRBV23-1	TRBJ1-5	TRBD1	-
TGCGCCAGCAGCCAAGATCCGGGACTAGCGGCCTCGTACTCCTACGAGCAGTACTTC	CASSQDPGLAASYSYEQYF	TRBV4-1	TRBJ2-7	TRBD2	-
TGTGCCAGCAGTTACTCCATGATGAAGTACAATGAGCAGTTCTTC	CASSYSMMKYNEQFF	TRBV6-5	TRBJ2-1	-	-
TGCAGCGCGGGACTAGCGGGAGGGGTGGAGCAGTTCTTC	CSAGLAGGVEQFF	TRBV29-1	TRBJ2-1	TRBD2	-
TGTGCCAGCAGTCCCTCTAGCGGGGGGAACAATGAGCAGTTCTTC	CASSPSSGGNNEQFF	TRBV6-6	TRBJ2-1	TRBD2	-
TGTGCCACCTCCGGCATACAGGGAGGGCATCAGCCCCAGCATTTT	CATSGIQGGHQPQHF	TRBV27	TRBJ1-5	-	-